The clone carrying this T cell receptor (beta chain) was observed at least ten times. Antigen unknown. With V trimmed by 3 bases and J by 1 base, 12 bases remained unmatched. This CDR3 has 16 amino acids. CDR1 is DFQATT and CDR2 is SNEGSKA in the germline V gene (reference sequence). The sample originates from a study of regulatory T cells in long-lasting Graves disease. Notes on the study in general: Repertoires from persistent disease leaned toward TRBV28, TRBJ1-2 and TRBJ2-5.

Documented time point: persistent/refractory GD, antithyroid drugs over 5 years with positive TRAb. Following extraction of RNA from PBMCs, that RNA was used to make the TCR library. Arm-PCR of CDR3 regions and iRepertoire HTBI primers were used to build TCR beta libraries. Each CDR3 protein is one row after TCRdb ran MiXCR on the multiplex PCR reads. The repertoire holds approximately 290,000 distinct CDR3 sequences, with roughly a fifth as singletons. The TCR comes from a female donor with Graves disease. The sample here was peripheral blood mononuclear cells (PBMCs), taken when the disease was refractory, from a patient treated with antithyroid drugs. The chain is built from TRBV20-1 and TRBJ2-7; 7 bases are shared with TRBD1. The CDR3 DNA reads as TGCAGTGCTAGTGGGATAATGACAGGGAATTCCTACGAGCAGTACTTC. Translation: CSASGIMTGNSYEQYF.